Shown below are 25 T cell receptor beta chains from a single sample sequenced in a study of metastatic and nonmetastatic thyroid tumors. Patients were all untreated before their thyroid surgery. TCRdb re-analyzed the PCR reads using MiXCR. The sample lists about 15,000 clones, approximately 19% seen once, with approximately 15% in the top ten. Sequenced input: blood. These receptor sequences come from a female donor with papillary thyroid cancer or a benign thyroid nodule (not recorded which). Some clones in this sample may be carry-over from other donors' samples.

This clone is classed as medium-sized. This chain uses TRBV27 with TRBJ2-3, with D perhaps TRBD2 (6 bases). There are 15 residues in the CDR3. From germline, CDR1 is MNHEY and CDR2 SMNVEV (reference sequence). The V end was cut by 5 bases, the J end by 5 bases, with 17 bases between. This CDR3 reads CASSRFAGLVDTQYF. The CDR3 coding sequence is TGTGCCAGCAGTCGGTTTGCGGGATTAGTAGATACGCAGTATTTT.

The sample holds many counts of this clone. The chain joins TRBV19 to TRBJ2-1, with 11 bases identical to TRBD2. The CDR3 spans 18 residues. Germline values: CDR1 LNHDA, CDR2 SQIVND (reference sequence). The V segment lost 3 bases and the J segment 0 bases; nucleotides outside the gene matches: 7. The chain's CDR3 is CASSMKGLAVLSYNEQFF. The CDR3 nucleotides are TGTGCCAGTAGTATGAAGGGACTAGCGGTTCTCTCCTACAATGAGCAGTTCTTC.

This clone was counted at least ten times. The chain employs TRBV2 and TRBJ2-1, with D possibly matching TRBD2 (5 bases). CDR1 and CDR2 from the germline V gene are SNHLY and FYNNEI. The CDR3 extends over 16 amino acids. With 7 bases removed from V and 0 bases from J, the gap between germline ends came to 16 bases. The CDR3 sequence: CASTHEAEPSYNEQFF. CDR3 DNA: TGTGCCAGCACCCACGAAGCGGAACCCTCCTACAATGAGCAGTTCTTC.

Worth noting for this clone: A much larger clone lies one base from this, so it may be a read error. The CDR3 loop reads CASSRGNGPRQETQYF. The CDR3, as DNA: TGCGCCAGCAGCCGCGGTAACGGACCCAGGCAAGAGACCCAGTACTTC. The rearrangement joins TRBV4-1 to TRBJ2-5; no definite D call. The germline CDR1 and CDR2 sequences are MGHRA and YSYEKL. The CDR3 length is 16 residues. V was cut by 4 bases and J by 2 bases, with 17 bases left in between.

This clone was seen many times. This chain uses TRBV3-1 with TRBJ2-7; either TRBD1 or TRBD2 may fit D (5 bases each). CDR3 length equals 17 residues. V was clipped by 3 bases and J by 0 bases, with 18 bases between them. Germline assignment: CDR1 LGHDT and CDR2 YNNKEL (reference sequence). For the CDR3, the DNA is TGTGCCAGCAGCCAGCAAAACACGGGACGGAGCTCCTACGAGCAGTACTTC. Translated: CASSQQNTGRSSYEQYF.

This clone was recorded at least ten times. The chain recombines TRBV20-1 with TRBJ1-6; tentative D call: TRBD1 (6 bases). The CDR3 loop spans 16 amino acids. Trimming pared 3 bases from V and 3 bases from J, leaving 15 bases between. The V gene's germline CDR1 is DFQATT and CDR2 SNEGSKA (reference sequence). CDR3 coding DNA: TGCAGTGCTAGTGAGGGGGGCAGTGTCTATAATTCACCCCTCCACTTT. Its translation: CSASEGGSVYNSPLHF.

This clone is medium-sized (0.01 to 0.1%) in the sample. The CDR3 DNA sequence: TGCGGGACGCATTTCTCTGGGGCCAACGTCCTGACTTTC. Protein sequence: CGTHFSGANVLTF. The chain employs TRBV20-1 and TRBJ2-6; D is possibly TRBD1 or TRBD2 (5 bases each). CDR1 and CDR2 from the germline V gene are DFQATT and SNEGSKA (reference sequence). The CDR3 runs to 13 residues.

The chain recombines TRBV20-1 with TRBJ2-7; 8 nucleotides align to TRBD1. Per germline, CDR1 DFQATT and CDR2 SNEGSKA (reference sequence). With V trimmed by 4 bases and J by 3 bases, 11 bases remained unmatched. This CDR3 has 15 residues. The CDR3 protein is CSATPYRGFYYEQYF. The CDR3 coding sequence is TGCAGTGCTACGCCATACAGGGGGTTTTACTACGAGCAGTACTTC.

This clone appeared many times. This CDR3 reads CASSPEAGKETQYF. The CDR3 coding sequence is TGTGCCAGCAGCCCAGAGGCGGGGAAAGAGACCCAGTACTTC. The V and J genes are TRBV7-3 and TRBJ2-5; possible D gene TRBD2, 6 bases. Germline CDR1 is SGHTA and CDR2 is FQGTGA. The CDR3 extends over 14 amino acids. Trimming cost V 5 bases and J 3 bases, with 13 bases left between them. Looking up the rest from reference TRBV7-3 and TRBJ2-5 gives the full variable domain: GAGVSQTPSNKVTEKGKYVELRCDPISGHTALYWYRQSLGQGPEFLIYFQGTGAADDSGLPNDRFFAVRPEGSVSTLKIQRTERGDSAVYLCASSPEAGKETQYFGPGTRLLVL.

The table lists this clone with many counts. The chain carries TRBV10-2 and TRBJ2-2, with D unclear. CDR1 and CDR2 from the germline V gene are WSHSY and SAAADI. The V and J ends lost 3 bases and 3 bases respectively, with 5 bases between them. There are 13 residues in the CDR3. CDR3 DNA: TGCGCCAGCAGTGAACACTACACCGGGGAGCTGTTTTTT. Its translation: CASSEHYTGELFF.

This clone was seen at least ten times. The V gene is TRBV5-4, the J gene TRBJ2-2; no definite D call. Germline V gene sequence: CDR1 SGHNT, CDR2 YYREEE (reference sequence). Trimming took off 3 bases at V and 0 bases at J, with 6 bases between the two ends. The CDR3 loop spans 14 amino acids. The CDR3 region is CASSSITNTGELFF. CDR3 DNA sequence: TGTGCCAGCAGCTCCATTACGAACACCGGGGAGCTGTTTTTT.

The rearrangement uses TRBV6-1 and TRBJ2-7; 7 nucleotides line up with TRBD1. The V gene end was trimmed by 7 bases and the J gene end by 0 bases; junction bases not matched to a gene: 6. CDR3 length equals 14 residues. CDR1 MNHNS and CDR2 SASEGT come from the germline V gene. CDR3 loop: CASKPGQNSYEQYF. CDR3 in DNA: TGTGCCAGCAAACCGGGACAGAACTCCTACGAGCAGTACTTC.

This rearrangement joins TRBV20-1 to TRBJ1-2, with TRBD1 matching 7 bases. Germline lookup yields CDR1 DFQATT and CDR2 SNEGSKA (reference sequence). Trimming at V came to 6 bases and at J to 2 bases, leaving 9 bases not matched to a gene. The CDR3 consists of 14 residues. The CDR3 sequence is CSALRQGSNYGYTF. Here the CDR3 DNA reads TGCAGTGCCCTTCGACAGGGTTCGAACTATGGCTACACCTTC.

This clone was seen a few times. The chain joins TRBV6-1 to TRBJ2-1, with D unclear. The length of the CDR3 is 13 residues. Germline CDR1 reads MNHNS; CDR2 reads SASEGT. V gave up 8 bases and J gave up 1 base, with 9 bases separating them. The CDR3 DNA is TGTGCCAGCGGACGCACGTCCTACAATGAGCAGTTCTTC. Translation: CASGRTSYNEQFF.

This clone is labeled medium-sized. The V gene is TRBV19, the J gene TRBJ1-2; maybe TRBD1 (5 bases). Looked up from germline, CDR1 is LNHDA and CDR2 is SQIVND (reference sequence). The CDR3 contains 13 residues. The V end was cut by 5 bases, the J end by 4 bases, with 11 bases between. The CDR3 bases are TGTGCCAGTAGTCCTCAGGGCTTCTATGGCTACACCTTC. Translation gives CASSPQGFYGYTF.

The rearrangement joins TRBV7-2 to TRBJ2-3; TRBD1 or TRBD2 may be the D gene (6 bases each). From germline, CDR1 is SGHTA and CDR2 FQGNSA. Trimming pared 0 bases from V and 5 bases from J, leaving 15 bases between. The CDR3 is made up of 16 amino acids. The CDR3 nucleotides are TGTGCCAGCAGCTTAGCGGAGGGGGGTAAGGGAGATACGCAGTATTTT. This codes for CASSLAEGGKGDTQYF.

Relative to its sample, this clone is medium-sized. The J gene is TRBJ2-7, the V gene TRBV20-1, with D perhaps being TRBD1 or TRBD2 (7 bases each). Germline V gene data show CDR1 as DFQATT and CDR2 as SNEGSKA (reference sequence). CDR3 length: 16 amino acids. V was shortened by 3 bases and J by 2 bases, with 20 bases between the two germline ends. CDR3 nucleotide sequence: TGCAGTGCTAGTAAAGGGGGAGGGACAGCGGCCTACGAGCAGTACTTC. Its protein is CSASKGGGTAAYEQYF.

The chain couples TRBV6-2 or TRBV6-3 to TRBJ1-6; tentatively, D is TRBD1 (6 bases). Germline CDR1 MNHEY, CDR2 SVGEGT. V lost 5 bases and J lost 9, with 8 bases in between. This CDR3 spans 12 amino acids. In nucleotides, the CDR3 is TGTGCCAGCAGTGACAGGCCTTCACCCCTCCACTTT. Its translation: CASSDRPSPLHF.

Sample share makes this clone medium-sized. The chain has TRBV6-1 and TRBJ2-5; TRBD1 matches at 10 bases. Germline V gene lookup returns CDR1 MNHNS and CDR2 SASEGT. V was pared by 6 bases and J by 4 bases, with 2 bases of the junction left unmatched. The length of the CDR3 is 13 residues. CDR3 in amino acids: CASSWTGGETQYF. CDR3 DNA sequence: TGTGCCAGCAGCTGGACAGGGGGAGAGACCCAGTACTTC.

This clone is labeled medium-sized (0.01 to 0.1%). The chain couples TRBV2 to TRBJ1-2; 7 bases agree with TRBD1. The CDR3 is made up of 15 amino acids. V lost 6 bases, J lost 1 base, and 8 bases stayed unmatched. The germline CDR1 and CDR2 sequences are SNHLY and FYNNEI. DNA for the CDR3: TGTGCCAGCAGCCCTGGGACAGCTCTTAACTATGGCTACACCTTC. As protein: CASSPGTALNYGYTF.

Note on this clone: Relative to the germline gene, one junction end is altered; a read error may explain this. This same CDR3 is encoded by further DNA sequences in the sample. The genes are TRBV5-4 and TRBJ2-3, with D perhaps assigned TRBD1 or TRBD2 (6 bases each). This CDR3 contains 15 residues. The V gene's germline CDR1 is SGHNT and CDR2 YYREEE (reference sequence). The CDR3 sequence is CASSLSRGRADTQYF. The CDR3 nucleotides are TGTGCCAGCAGCTTGAGTCGGGGGCGGGCGGATACGCAATATTTT.

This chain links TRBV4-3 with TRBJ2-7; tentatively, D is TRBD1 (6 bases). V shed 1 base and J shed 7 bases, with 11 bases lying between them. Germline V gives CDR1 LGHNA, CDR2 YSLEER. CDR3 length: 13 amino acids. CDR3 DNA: TGCGCCAGCAGCCAAGCGGGTCAGGGGGAGCAGTACTTC. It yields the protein CASSQAGQGEQYF.

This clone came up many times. This CDR3 is CASSHDKSNEKLFF. CDR3 nucleotides: TGTGCCAGCAGCCACGACAAGTCTAATGAAAAACTGTTTTTT. The chain carries TRBV7-2 and TRBJ1-4; D call uncertain. This CDR3 region has 14 residues. From germline, CDR1 is SGHTA and CDR2 FQGNSA. V was trimmed by 5 bases and J by 3 bases, leaving 10 bases between them.

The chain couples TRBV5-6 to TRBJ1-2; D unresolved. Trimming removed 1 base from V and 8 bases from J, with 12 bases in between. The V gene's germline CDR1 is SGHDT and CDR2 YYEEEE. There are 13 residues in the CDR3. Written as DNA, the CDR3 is TGTGCCAGCAGCTTGAACGAACCTGGAGGCTACACCTTC. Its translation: CASSLNEPGGYTF.

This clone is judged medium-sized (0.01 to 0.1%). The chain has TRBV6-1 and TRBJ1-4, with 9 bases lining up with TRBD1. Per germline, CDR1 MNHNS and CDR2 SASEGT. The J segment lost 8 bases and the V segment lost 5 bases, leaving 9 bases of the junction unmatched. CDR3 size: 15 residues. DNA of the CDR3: TGTGCCAGCAGTACCCGGGACAGGGAGGGGGAAAAACTGTTTTTT. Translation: CASSTRDREGEKLFF.